Shown below are 5 T cell receptor beta chains from a single sample sequenced in a study of human T cells and chemical hapten exposure. TCRdb used MiXCR to reprocess the RACE reads, holding one entry per CDR3 protein. Of some 39,000 distinct CDR3 sequences in the sample, around a tenth were seen once. Time point reported: patch test 3, about 24 weeks after DPC sensitization. Treatment defined: therapeutic diphenylcyclopropenone sensitization with weekly scalp DPC. Total RNA was isolated from unfractionated whole blood. This material consisted of whole blood, taken in connection with sensitization to the hapten diphenylcyclopropenone (DPC). The origin of the receptors is a man aged 45 to 65 with alopecia areata. Some clones in this sample may be carry-over from other donors' samples.

Many counts were recorded for this clonotype. The chain has TRBV5-1 and TRBJ2-5; the D gene is possibly TRBD2 (5 bases). Germline V lookup: CDR1 SGHRS, CDR2 YFSETQ. Trimming pared 0 bases from V and 1 base from J, leaving 10 bases between. CDR3 length: 15 amino acids. CDR3 sequence (DNA): TGCGCCAGCAGCTTGGATCCGGGATCCCAAGAGACCCAGTACTTC. Translated, it gives CASSLDPGSQETQYF.

This clonotype showed up just a few times. The chain carries TRBV29-1 and TRBJ1-2, with a weak D call TRBD1 (5 bases). This CDR3 spans 11 amino acids. CDR1 and CDR2 (germline): SQVTM, ANQGSEA. V lost 3 bases and J 6 bases, leaving 8 bases between the germline ends. Here the CDR3 reads CSVEDINGYTF. The CDR3 coding sequence is TGCAGCGTTGAGGACATAAATGGCTACACCTTC.

This clonotype was detected only once. Just one base apart from a much larger clone, this may be a read error. Here the CDR3 omits its conserved ending phenylalanine or tryptophan, so a read error is the likely source. CDR3 amino acids: CASSLPGQGSYEQYS. DNA for the CDR3: TGTGCCAGCAGTTTACCGGGACAGGGCTCCTACGAGCAGTACTCC. V is TRBV28 and J is TRBJ2-7; TRBD1 matches 9 bases. CDR1 is MDHEN, CDR2 SYDVKM, per germline. V lost 2 bases, J lost 0 bases, and 2 bases stayed unmatched. This CDR3 contains 15 residues.

The chain uses TRBV24-1 and TRBJ2-1; TRBD1 aligns across 10 bases. The germline CDR1 and CDR2 sequences are KGHDR and SFDVKD. V shed 12 bases and J 6 bases; nucleotides not matched to a gene: 10. This CDR3 comprises 14 residues. Here the CDR3 DNA reads TGTGCCGCGGCCGGGACAGGGGAAAGCAATGAGCAGTTCTTC. Amino acids: CAAAGTGESNEQFF.

This clonotype showed up many times. The chain employs TRBV28 and TRBJ2-7; D not certain. This CDR3 comprises 11 residues. The ends were cut back, 10 bases at V and 4 bases at J, with 11 bases in the middle. Germline CDR1 and CDR2: MDHEN and SYDVKM. The CDR3 here is CATSMTYEQYF. The CDR3 region has the DNA TGTGCCACCTCAATGACTTACGAGCAGTACTTC.